This is a list of T cell receptor beta chains from one sample in a study of cytomegalovirus exposure and HLA in healthy donors. Assay: immunoSEQ multiplex PCR; the TCRdb copy retains only in-frame clones and omits some. Counted here are approximately 240,000 clones, around 80% occurring once; the ten biggest clones make up 0.55% to 0.7%. The specimen was PBMCs. The receptors were gathered from a woman in her 40s in good health and CMV-seronegative. CDR3s include the opening cysteine and the closing phenylalanine or tryptophan. The D gene is left open where the match is weak. The size of a clone is reported for some rows only, either as once, few or many, or as a class for expanded clones.

size	length	D	V	J	DNA	CDR3
.	14	TRBD2	TRBV9	TRBJ2-5	TGTGCCAGCAGCGTTAATAGCGGGCGGTCGACCCAGTACTTC	CASSVNSGRSTQYF
.	15	TRBD2	TRBV9	TRBJ2-7	TGTGCCAGCAGCGTACAAAGCGGGGTATCCTACGAGCAGTACTTC	CASSVQSGVSYEQYF
.	13	.	TRBV15	TRBJ2-7	TGTGCCACCAGCAGAGTAGGAAGCGCCGAGCAGTACTTC	CATSRVGSAEQYF
.	15	.	TRBV9	TRBJ2-7	TGTGCCAGCAGCCTAGGGGAGGGGGGTACCTACGAGCAGTACTTC	CASSLGEGGTYEQYF
.	11	.	TRBV11-3	TRBJ2-5	TGTGCCAGCAGCTTACGAGAGACCCAGTACTTC	CASSLRETQYF
.	13	TRBD1	TRBV5-6	TRBJ1-2	TGTGCCAGCAGGCGGACAGGGTTCTATGGCTACACCTTC	CASRRTGFYGYTF
.	13	.	TRBV7-2	TRBJ2-5	TGTGCCAGCAGCCAAGCCCGTCAAGAGACCCAGTACTTC	CASSQARQETQYF
.	13	TRBD1	TRBV9	TRBJ1-2	TGTGCCAGCAGCGGCGACAGGGTAGACGGCTACACCTTC	CASSGDRVDGYTF
.	15	.	TRBV28	TRBJ1-4	TGTGCCAGCACCGCGGAATCGGCGACTAATGAAAAACTGTTTTTT	CASTAESATNEKLFF
.	17	.	TRBV7-2	TRBJ2-4	TGTGCCAGCAGCCCTCACTCCAGCGGAGTAGCCAAAAACATTCAGTACTTC	CASSPHSSGVAKNIQYF
few	15	TRBD1	TRBV11-2	TRBJ2-4	TGTGCCAGCAGCTCCTTACAGGGGGCGGGGAACATTCAGTACTTC	CASSSLQGAGNIQYF
.	13	.	TRBV5-4	TRBJ2-3	TGTGCCAGCAGCTTGTCCCCTACAGATACGCAGTATTTT	CASSLSPTDTQYF
.	18	TRBD1	TRBV27	TRBJ1-4	TGTGCCAGCAGTTTGACGGTTGGGACAGGGGGCTCTAATGAAAAACTGTTTTTT	CASSLTVGTGGSNEKLFF
.	14	.	TRBV27	TRBJ1-5	TGTGCCAGCAGTTCCCGGGACTCCAATCAGCCCCAGCATTTT	CASSSRDSNQPQHF
.	17	.	TRBV7-6	TRBJ1-5	TGTGCCAGCAGCCCCCGACAGAGCGGGGGGCTGTATCAGCCCCAGCATTTT	CASSPRQSGGLYQPQHF
.	14	.	TRBV19	TRBJ1-1	TGTGCCAGTAGTACAGGGCTTGCGGACACTGAAGCTTTCTTT	CASSTGLADTEAFF
few	19	TRBD2	TRBV7-9	TRBJ2-3	TGTTCCAGCAGCCTTAGCGCGTCGGGCCCAGCGGGGATGGTATATACGCAGTATTTT	CSSSLSASGPAGMVYTQYF
.	15	TRBD1	TRBV19	TRBJ1-1	TGTGCCAGTAGTACAGATAACAGGGGTTCCTCTGAAGCTTTCTTT	CASSTDNRGSSEAFF
.	15	TRBD2	TRBV6-1	TRBJ2-7	TGTGCCAGCAGTGAAGGGAGCGGGGCCGGCTACGAGCAGTACTTC	CASSEGSGAGYEQYF
once	15	.	TRBV6-5	TRBJ2-2	TGTGCCAGCAGTTATGTTACTCCAAGTACCGGGGAGCTGTTTTTT	CASSYVTPSTGELFF
.	14	.	TRBV5-1	TRBJ2-5	TGCGCCAGCAGCTTCCGGGGATCTTTAGAGACCCAGTACTTC	CASSFRGSLETQYF
few	16	.	TRBV4-3	TRBJ2-1	TGCGCCAGCAGCCAAGATCTGGGCGTCTCCTACAATGAGCAGTTCTTC	CASSQDLGVSYNEQFF
once	15	TRBD1	TRBV5-1	TRBJ1-3	TGCGCCAGCAGCCGCCACACAGGGGACCGGAACACCATATATTTT	CASSRHTGDRNTIYF
.	16	TRBD2	TRBV23-1	TRBJ2-1	TGCGCCAGCAGTCAATCGAGGGCGGGGGGGTACAATGAGCAGTTCTTC	CASSQSRAGGYNEQFF
.	15	TRBD2	TRBV5-1	TRBJ2-1	TGCGCCAGCAGCTATGGACTAGCGGACTACAATGAGCAGTTCTTC	CASSYGLADYNEQFF
.	14	TRBD2	TRBV30	TRBJ2-3	TGTGCCTGGACTAGCGGGGGGGTTCGAGATACGCAGTATTTT	CAWTSGGVRDTQYF
.	14	TRBD1	TRBV7-2	TRBJ1-2	TGTGCCAGCAGCCCAAGACAGGGGGCAAGTGGCTACACCTTC	CASSPRQGASGYTF
.	15	.	TRBV7-8	TRBJ2-7	TGTGCCAGCAGCTCCCCCAAGTCCGGTTCCTACGAGCAGTACTTC	CASSSPKSGSYEQYF
.	13	.	TRBV29-1	TRBJ1-3	TGCAGCGTTTCGAGACAGACCCGAAACACCATATATTTT	CSVSRQTRNTIYF
.	17	TRBD1	TRBV4-3	TRBJ2-7	TGCGCCAGCAGCCAGCGAATCGACAGGGTTTTTAGCTACGAGCAGTACTTC	CASSQRIDRVFSYEQYF
.	13	TRBD1	TRBV28	TRBJ1-5	TGTGCCAGCAGTTTAATAGAAGGGGGCGCGGAGCATTTT	CASSLIEGGAEHF
.	16	.	TRBV15	TRBJ2-7	TGTGCCACCAGCAGAGGAACTTCTGGTAACCCCTACGAGCAGTACTTC	CATSRGTSGNPYEQYF
.	15	.	TRBV14	TRBJ2-3	TGTGCCAGCAGCCAAGGCATACAGATCACAGATACGCAGTATTTT	CASSQGIQITDTQYF
.	14	TRBD1	TRBV5-8	TRBJ1-1	TGTGCCAGCAGCCTGGGACAGGCGAACACTGAAGCTTTCTTT	CASSLGQANTEAFF
.	15	.	TRBV4-3	TRBJ1-1	TGCGCCAGCAGCCCCGACAGAATCATGAACACTGAAGCTTTCTTT	CASSPDRIMNTEAFF
.	19	.	TRBV4-3	TRBJ1-4	TGCGCCAGCAGCCAACGACTTTTGGGGGGGGACACAACTAATGAAAAACTGTTTTTT	CASSQRLLGGDTTNEKLFF
.	15	TRBD1	TRBV4-2	TRBJ1-5	TGTGCCAGCAGCCAAGATCCGACAGGGGACCAGCCCCAGCATTTT	CASSQDPTGDQPQHF
once	15	.	TRBV21-1	TRBJ1-6	TGTGCCAGCAGCACCTCCGGGACAGATAATTCACCCCTCCACTTT	CASSTSGTDNSPLHF
.	16	TRBD2	TRBV12-5	TRBJ2-3	TGTGCTAGTGGTTTGGCGTCGACAGCGGGGACAGATACGCAGTATTTT	CASGLASTAGTDTQYF
once	13	.	TRBV11-2	TRBJ1-4	TGTGCCAGCAGCTTAGAACTTAATGAAAAACTGTTTTTT	CASSLELNEKLFF
.	13	.	TRBV30	TRBJ1-1	TGTGCCTGGAGTGGAGGGTTGTTCACTGAAGCTTTCTTT	CAWSGGLFTEAFF
.	15	TRBD1	TRBV6-6	TRBJ2-3	TGTGCCAGCAGACCCGACAGGGGTAGCACAGATACGCAGTATTTT	CASRPDRGSTDTQYF
.	10	.	TRBV20-1	TRBJ2-5	TGCAGTGCTGGAAGAGAGGCCCAGTACTTC	CSAGREAQYF
few	13	.	TRBV5-1	TRBJ1-1	TGCGCCAGCAGCTTGGGTGGACAACCTGAAGCTTTCTTT	CASSLGGQPEAFF
.	14	.	TRBV5-6	TRBJ1-1	TGTGCCAGCAGCCTAGACAGCATGAACACTGAAGCTTTCTTT	CASSLDSMNTEAFF
.	17	.	TRBV4-2	TRBJ2-3	TGTGCCAGCAGCCAAGATGCCCCGGGACTGCCCGGGGATACGCAGTATTTT	CASSQDAPGLPGDTQYF
.	14	.	TRBV5-6	TRBJ1-2	TGTGCCAGCAGCCGGGGGGTTAGCCTCCCGGGCTACACCTTC	CASSRGVSLPGYTF
.	16	TRBD1	TRBV6-1	TRBJ1-5	TGTGCCAGCAGTGAATGGGGGACAGGCGCTAATCAGCCCCAGCATTTT	CASSEWGTGANQPQHF
once	16	TRBD1	TRBV5-6	TRBJ2-3	TGTGCCAGCAGCCCCGACAGGGGGCAATGGACAGATACGCAGTATTTT	CASSPDRGQWTDTQYF
few	15	.	TRBV7-2	TRBJ1-2	TGTGCCAGCAGCATCGGACAGCTCCCTAACTATGGCTACACCTTC	CASSIGQLPNYGYTF
few	11	.	TRBV6-1	TRBJ1-5	TGTGCCAGTGGGGGCGGTCAGCCCCAGCATTTT	CASGGGQPQHF
.	10	.	TRBV12-1	TRBJ2-7	TGTGCCAGCAGCTTTGACAAGCAGTACTTC	CASSFDKQYF
.	15	.	TRBV15	TRBJ2-7	TGTGCCACCAGCAGAGATCGAGTCAGGGCGGTGGAGCAGTACTTC	CATSRDRVRAVEQYF
.	13	TRBD1	TRBV7-9	TRBJ1-2	TGTGCCAGCGGATTAACAGGGGGCTATGGCTACACCTTC	CASGLTGGYGYTF
.	12	TRBD2	TRBV7-9	TRBJ2-7	TGTTCCAGCAGTCTCACTAGCGACGAGCAGTACTTC	CSSSLTSDEQYF
.	17	.	TRBV28	TRBJ2-7	TGTGCCAGCAGTTTACCCCCTATCGGGGATTTCTCCTACGAGCAGTACTTC	CASSLPPIGDFSYEQYF
few	13	.	TRBV5-1	TRBJ1-1	TGCGCCAGCAGCTTGGAGAGCTACACTGAAGCTTTCTTT	CASSLESYTEAFF